What follows are 30 T cell receptor beta chains derived from one specimen sequenced in a study of lymphopenia after photon versus proton radiotherapy. Produced via immunoSEQ multiplex PCR; TCRdb's table is partial and in-frame only. The top ten hold around 47% of the sample, which has more than 25,000 clones, about 83% seen once. The input for sequencing was peripheral blood, taken from a patient treated with proton-based radiotherapy. The receptors stem from a woman aged 60 to 75 with cholangiocarcinoma. Some clones in this sample may be carry-over from other donors' samples.

V and J are TRBV20-1 and TRBJ2-1; D unclear. V was cut by 3 bases and J by 7 bases, with 7 bases left in between. The CDR3 spans 11 residues. The germline CDR1 and CDR2 sequences are DFQATT and SNEGSKA (reference sequence). The CDR3 spells CSASFRNEQFF. CDR3 sequence (DNA): TGCAGTGCTAGTTTCAGGAATGAGCAGTTCTTC.

V usage is TRBV9 and J usage is TRBJ2-3; TRBD1 might be the D (5 bases). This CDR3 has 18 residues. Germline V gives CDR1 SGDLS, CDR2 YYNGEE. Trimming took 0 bases from V and 0 from J, leaving 17 bases between them. DNA for the CDR3: TGTGCCAGCAGCGTAGATCTAGGACAAACCCTTAGCACAGATACGCAGTATTTT. This gives the protein CASSVDLGQTLSTDTQYF.

V usage is TRBV18 and J usage is TRBJ2-7, with D unresolved. Germline CDR1 and CDR2: KGHSH and LQKENI. The CDR3 spans 13 residues. V lost 0 bases and J 2 bases, leaving 5 bases between the germline ends. This CDR3 is CASSPPGTYEQYF. DNA for the CDR3: TGTGCCAGCTCACCACCGGGGACCTACGAGCAGTACTTC.

The chain carries TRBV2 and TRBJ2-5; no clear D. Trimming shortened V by 9 bases and J by 1 base, and 6 bases separated the two germline ends. Germline values: CDR1 SNHLY, CDR2 FYNNEI. CDR3 length: 11 residues. The CDR3 nucleotides read TGTGCCAGTCACCTCCAAGAGACCCAGTACTTC. Translation gives CASHLQETQYF.

The V gene is TRBV4-1, the J gene TRBJ1-5; D remains unclear. This CDR3 region has 17 residues. CDR1 and CDR2 from the germline V gene are MGHRA and YSYEKL. Trimming pared 1 base from V and 4 bases from J, leaving 17 bases between. The CDR3 region has the DNA TGCGCCAGCAGCCAAGCTTTAGGCCTCGCGATTAATCAGCCCCAGCATTTT. It encodes CASSQALGLAINQPQHF.

The gene calls are TRBV19 and TRBJ2-2; 9 bases are a match to TRBD1. V lost 4 bases to trimming and J lost 7 bases; unmatched junction nucleotides: 10. CDR3 length: 16 amino acids. The germline gives CDR1 LNHDA, CDR2 SQIVND (reference sequence). CDR3 amino acids: CASSTPSTGGVGELFF. The CDR3 nucleotides are TGTGCCAGTAGTACCCCCTCGACAGGGGGGGTCGGGGAGCTGTTTTTT.

The table lists this clone with a count of one. The rearrangement uses TRBV18 and TRBJ1-2; TRBD1 agrees at 9 bases. The length of the CDR3 is 15 residues. Germline trimming cut 3 bases from V and 8 bases from J; bases unmatched to any gene: 10. Germline CDR1 and CDR2: KGHSH and LQKENI. In DNA form, the CDR3 reads TGTGCCAGCTCACCTTTTACGGGACAGGGAGGAGGCTACACCTTC. As protein: CASSPFTGQGGGYTF. Full variable domain (outside the CDR3, taken from reference TRBV18 and TRBJ1-2): NAGVMQNPRHLVRRRGQEARLRCSPMKGHSHVYWYRQLPEEGLKFMVYLQKENIIDESGMPKERFSAEFPKEGPSILRIQQVVRGDSAAYFCASSPFTGQGGGYTFGSGTRLTVV.

This chain uses TRBV29-1 with TRBJ1-1; D remains ambiguous. CDR3 size: 12 residues. V lost 3 bases to trimming and J lost 1 base, with 6 bases between them. From germline, CDR1 is SQVTM and CDR2 ANQGSEA. The CDR3 here is CSVDSANTEAFF. In nucleotides, the CDR3 is TGCAGCGTTGATAGCGCGAACACTGAAGCTTTCTTT.

Only a few counts were recorded for this clone. The V gene is TRBV5-5, the J gene TRBJ2-7, with TRBD2 as a possible D gene (6 bases). This CDR3 has 12 residues. Trimming took off 4 bases at V and 3 bases at J, with 8 bases between the two ends. Germline values: CDR1 SGHKS, CDR2 YYEKEE (reference sequence). The CDR3 here is CASSRDFYEQYF. The CDR3 coding sequence is TGTGCCAGCAGCCGGGACTTCTACGAGCAGTACTTC.

The genes are TRBV4-1 and TRBJ2-7; the match to TRBD2 covers 13 bases. Germline V gives CDR1 MGHRA, CDR2 YSYEKL. V shed 0 bases and J 2 bases; nucleotides not matched to a gene: 16. CDR3 length equals 21 residues. CDR3 loop: CASSQEGIPGLAGSTTYEQYF. CDR3 DNA: TGCGCCAGCAGCCAAGAGGGTATACCGGGACTAGCGGGAAGTACGACCTACGAGCAGTACTTC.

The chain links TRBV11-2 to TRBJ2-5; TRBD2 agrees at 7 bases. CDR3 length: 18 amino acids. With V trimmed by 1 base and J by 3 bases, 14 bases remained unmatched. Germline CDR1 is SGHAT and CDR2 is FQNNGV. CDR3 nucleotide sequence: TGTGCCAGCAGCTTAGTCGGTGGCGGGGGAATGGCCGAAGAGACCCAGTACTTC. Amino acids: CASSLVGGGGMAEETQYF.

The chain has TRBV27 and TRBJ1-4; D possibly corresponds to TRBD1 (5 bases). Germline CDR1 reads MNHEY; CDR2 reads SMNVEV (reference sequence). V lost 5 bases, J lost 8 bases, and 12 bases lay in between. This CDR3 is 13 amino acids long. The CDR3 bases are TGTGCCAGCAGTGGGCAATCAGGGGAAAAACTGTTTTTT. It is translated as CASSGQSGEKLFF.

V is TRBV4-3 and J is TRBJ2-7; D might be TRBD2 (6 bases). Germline-derived CDR1 and CDR2 are LGHNA and YSLEER. The V and J ends lost 5 bases and 6 bases respectively, with 20 bases between them. The CDR3 extends over 15 amino acids. This chain's CDR3 is CASSDGRGTFPEQYF. The CDR3 DNA reads as TGCGCCAGCAGCGACGGCCGGGGGACCTTTCCCGAGCAGTACTTC.

The chain couples TRBV15 to TRBJ1-5, with 8 bases aligning to TRBD1. The germline CDR1 and CDR2 sequences are LNHNV and YYDKDF (reference sequence). V lost 4 bases to trimming and J lost 11 bases; unmatched junction nucleotides: 10. There are 14 residues in the CDR3. The CDR3 protein is CATSTYQQGGTQHF. CDR3 bases: TGTGCCACCAGCACATACCAACAGGGGGGGACCCAGCATTTT.

CDR3 in DNA: TGTGCCAGCAGCTTAGCAAGGGGGAACACCGGGGAGCTGTTTTTT. Its protein is CASSLARGNTGELFF. The rearrangement uses TRBV7-3 and TRBJ2-2; perhaps TRBD1 as D (5 bases). V was cut by 2 bases and J by 1 base, with 8 bases left in between. Germline CDR1 reads SGHTA; CDR2 reads FQGTGA. The CDR3 totals 15 residues.

The genes are TRBV7-2 and TRBJ2-5; 12 nucleotides match TRBD2. Trimming cost V 5 bases and J 5 bases; bases outside gene matches: 9. Per the germline V gene, CDR1 is SGHTA and CDR2 is FQGNSA. The CDR3 consists of 16 residues. CDR3 region: CASSTDTSGRRETQYF. The CDR3 DNA follows: TGTGCCAGCAGCACAGATACTAGCGGGAGGCGTGAGACCCAGTACTTC. The variable domain in full, completed from reference TRBV7-2 and TRBJ2-5, reads GAGVSQSPSNKVTEKGKDVELRCDPISGHTALYWYRQSLGQGLEFLIYFQGNSAPDKSGLPSDRFSAERTGGSVSTLTIQRTQQEDSAVYLCASSTDTSGRRETQYFGPGTRLLVL.

The rearrangement joins TRBV27 to TRBJ2-5; TRBD1 aligns across 7 bases. CDR3 length equals 13 residues. The V gene's germline CDR1 is MNHEY and CDR2 SMNVEV (reference sequence). V shed 5 bases and J 8 bases; nucleotides not matched to a gene: 8. The DNA for the CDR3 is TGTGCCAGCAGTGGACAGGCCGCCGGAACCCAGTACTTC. This translates into CASSGQAAGTQYF.

The rearrangement joins TRBV5-4 to TRBJ2-7; D possibly uses TRBD1 or TRBD2 (7 bases each). The CDR3 consists of 13 residues. In germline, CDR1 is SGHNT, CDR2 YYREEE (reference sequence). The V end was cut by 0 bases, the J end by 9 bases, with 13 bases between. The CDR3: CASSLAPGGAQYF. Here the CDR3 DNA reads TGTGCCAGCAGCTTGGCTCCAGGGGGGGCGCAGTACTTC.

For this clone: Other DNA sequences in the same sample also yield this CDR3. This chain links TRBV14 with TRBJ2-7, with TRBD1 matching over 7 bases. Germline V gene data show CDR1 as SGHDN and CDR2 as FVKESK. There are 17 residues in the CDR3. V dropped 3 bases and J dropped 2; count of bases not matched to a gene: 13. The CDR3 region has the DNA TGTGCCAGCAGCCAGGATACCGTGACAGGGTATACCTACGAGCAGTACTTC. Encoded protein: CASSQDTVTGYTYEQYF. Variable domain in full (rest from reference TRBV14 and TRBJ2-7): EAGVTQFPSHSVIEKGQTVTLRCDPISGHDNLYWYRRVMGKEIKFLLHFVKESKQDESGMPNNRFLAERTGGTYSTLKVQPAELEDSGVYFCASSQDTVTGYTYEQYFGPGTRLTVT.

The chain couples TRBV19 to TRBJ2-5; TRBD1 matches 7 bases. The better agreement between TRBJ2-7 and the DNA end casts doubt on the J call. CDR3 length equals 13 residues. The germline V gene encodes CDR1 LNHDA and CDR2 SQIVND (reference sequence). CDR3 region: CATATGVGYEQYF. CDR3 nucleotide sequence: TGTGCCACTGCAACAGGGGTGGGCTACGAGCAGTACTTC.

The V gene is TRBV7-8, the J gene TRBJ2-6; the D is unclear. The CDR3 is 14 residues long. V was clipped by 6 bases and J by 0 bases, with 6 bases between them. Germline lookup yields CDR1 SGHVS and CDR2 FQNEAQ. DNA for the CDR3: TGTGCCAGCAGTTGGGACTCTGGGGCCAACGTCCTGACTTTC. This encodes CASSWDSGANVLTF.

This clone turned up a few times. The rearrangement joins TRBV7-9 to TRBJ1-5; perhaps TRBD1 as D (5 bases). The CDR3 runs to 15 residues. The germline gives CDR1 SEHNR, CDR2 FQNEAQ (reference sequence). V lost 1 base and J 0 bases, leaving 7 bases between the germline ends. This CDR3 reads CASSLGGYSNQPQHF. In DNA form, the CDR3 reads TGTGCCAGCAGCTTAGGGGGGTATAGCAATCAGCCCCAGCATTTT.

This clone was recorded only once. The chain links TRBV7-2 to TRBJ2-7, with 11 bases lining up with TRBD2. Trimming took 1 base from V and 6 from J; bases not matched to a gene: 8. This CDR3 has 16 amino acids. Germline lookup yields CDR1 SGHTA and CDR2 FQGNSA. CDR3 in DNA: TGTGCCAGCAGCTTAGGAGGGACTAGCGGTTCTGGCGAGCAGTACTTC. This translates into CASSLGGTSGSGEQYF.

In DNA, the CDR3 is TGCGCCAGCAGTGACAGCCAGGGAGATGGCTACACCTTC. Its protein is CASSDSQGDGYTF. This chain connects TRBV10-1 to TRBJ1-2, with D possibly TRBD1 on 5 matching bases. The CDR3 is 13 residues long. CDR1 WNHNN and CDR2 SYGVQD come from the germline V gene (reference sequence). The ends were cut back, 3 bases at V and 6 bases at J, with 11 bases in the middle.

A remark on this clone: A junction boundary mismatches the germline segment, possibly from a read error. V usage is TRBV11-2 and J usage is TRBJ2-7; the D call may be TRBD1 or TRBD2 (5 bases each). CDR1 is SGHAT and CDR2 is FQNNGV in the germline V gene. This CDR3 is 13 amino acids long. DNA of the CDR3: TGTGCCAGCAGCACGGGACCTGGGAACGAGCAGCACTTC. Protein product: CASSTGPGNEQHF.

This clone was observed a single time. The rearrangement links TRBV6-4 to TRBJ1-5; D unresolved. CDR3 length equals 14 residues. The germline V gene has CDR1 MRHNA and CDR2 SNTAGT. The V end lost 5 bases, the J end lost 2 bases, and 10 bases lay between the germline ends. The CDR3 DNA follows: TGTGCCAGCAGTCGGGAGCTAGGCAATCAGCCCCAGCATTTT. Protein: CASSRELGNQPQHF.

The chain has TRBV5-1 and TRBJ1-6; D might be TRBD1 (5 bases). Germline lookup yields CDR1 SGHRS and CDR2 YFSETQ. V lost 5 bases and J 6 bases, leaving 18 bases between the germline ends. The CDR3 runs to 16 residues. Written as DNA, the CDR3 is TGCGCCAGCAGTCGAATGACCGGGACGCTTAATTCACCCCTCCACTTT. It is translated as CASSRMTGTLNSPLHF.

This clone has only a few counts. The chain joins TRBV2 to TRBJ2-7; possible D gene TRBD2, 6 bases. With 6 bases removed from V and 3 bases from J, the gap between germline ends came to 18 bases. The germline CDR1 and CDR2 sequences are SNHLY and FYNNEI. This CDR3 has 15 residues. The CDR3 DNA is TGTGCCAGCAGAGTGGAGGGGAACGTTTTCTACGAGCAGTACTTC. Amino acid sequence: CASRVEGNVFYEQYF.

V usage is TRBV2 and J usage is TRBJ1-6; tentative D call: TRBD1 (6 bases). This CDR3 is 12 amino acids long. In germline, CDR1 is SNHLY, CDR2 FYNNEI. Trimming removed 9 bases from V and 10 bases from J, with 13 bases in between. The CDR3: CASTGTGSPLHF. The CDR3 DNA reads as TGTGCCAGTACAGGGACTGGCTCACCCCTCCACTTT.

This clone was recorded once. V is TRBV2 and J is TRBJ2-2; TRBD1 might be the D (6 bases). Germline V gives CDR1 SNHLY, CDR2 FYNNEI. The CDR3 contains 14 residues. The V end lost 3 bases, the J end lost 4 bases, and 9 bases lay between the germline ends. CDR3 residues: CASSDRGGTGELFF. The CDR3, as DNA: TGTGCCAGCAGTGACCGAGGGGGCACCGGGGAGCTGTTTTTT.